What follows describes a single T cell receptor (beta chain). The antigen is not known. The sample originates from a study of graft-versus-host responses after intestinal transplantation. Overall study context: The recipients all started with anti-thymocyte globulin induction and then took tacrolimus and steroids for 2 to 4 years. The study, taken as a whole, reports: The authors found GvH clones in recipient marrow, some appearing first in ileum or blood.

The CDR3 is 16 residues long. In germline, CDR1 is SGHRS, CDR2 YFSETQ. V shed 3 bases, J shed 2 bases, and the junction held 7 bases outside the gene matches. Produced via immunoSEQ multiplex PCR; TCRdb's table is partial and in-frame only. This table holds 130,000 or so clones, around 90% found once. V and J are TRBV5-1 and TRBJ2-5, with 10 bases identical to TRBD2. The material was unstimulated CD4+ T cells sorted from spleen or lymph node cells, obtained before intestinal transplant. This TCR was recovered from a human donor who received an intestinal transplant. The CDR3 loop reads CASSWRLAGAQETQYF. Here the CDR3 DNA reads TGCGCCAGCAGCTGGCGGCTAGCGGGAGCTCAAGAGACCCAGTACTTC.